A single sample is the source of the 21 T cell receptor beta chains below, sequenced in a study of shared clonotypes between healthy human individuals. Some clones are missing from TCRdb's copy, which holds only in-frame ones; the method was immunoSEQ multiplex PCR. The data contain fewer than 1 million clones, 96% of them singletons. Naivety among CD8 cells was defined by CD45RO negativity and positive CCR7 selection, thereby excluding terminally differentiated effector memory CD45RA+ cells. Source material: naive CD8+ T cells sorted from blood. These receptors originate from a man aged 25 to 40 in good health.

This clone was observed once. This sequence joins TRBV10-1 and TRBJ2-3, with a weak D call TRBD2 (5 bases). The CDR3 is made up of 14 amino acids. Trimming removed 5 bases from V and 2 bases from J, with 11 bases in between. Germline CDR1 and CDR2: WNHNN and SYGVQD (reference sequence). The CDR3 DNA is TGCGCCAGCAGTCTGAGCGGAAACACAGATACGCAGTATTTT. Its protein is CASSLSGNTDTQYF.

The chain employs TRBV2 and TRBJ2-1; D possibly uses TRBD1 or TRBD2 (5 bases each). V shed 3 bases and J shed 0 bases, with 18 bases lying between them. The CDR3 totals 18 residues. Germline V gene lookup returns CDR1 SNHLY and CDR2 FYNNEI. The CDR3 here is CASSDWGGGSSSYNEQFF. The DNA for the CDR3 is TGTGCCAGCAGTGATTGGGGCGGAGGAAGCAGCTCCTACAATGAGCAGTTCTTC.

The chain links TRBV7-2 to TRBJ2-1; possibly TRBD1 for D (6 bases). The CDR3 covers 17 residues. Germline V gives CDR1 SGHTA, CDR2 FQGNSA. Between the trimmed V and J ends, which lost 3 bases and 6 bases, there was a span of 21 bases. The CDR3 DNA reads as TGTGCCAGCAGCTTCCCAACCGTGGCAGGGGTTAGCAATGAGCAGTTCTTC. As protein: CASSFPTVAGVSNEQFF.

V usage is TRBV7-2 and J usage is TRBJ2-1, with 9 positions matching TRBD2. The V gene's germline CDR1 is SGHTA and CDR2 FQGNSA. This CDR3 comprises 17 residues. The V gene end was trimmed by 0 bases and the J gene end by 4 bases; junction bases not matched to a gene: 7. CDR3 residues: CASSLATGTSPYNEQFF. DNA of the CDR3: TGTGCCAGCAGCTTAGCGACCGGGACTAGCCCTTACAATGAGCAGTTCTTC.

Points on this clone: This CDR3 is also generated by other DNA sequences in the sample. The CDR3 region has the DNA TGTGCCAGCAGCCCCGGCTCGAGATACAATGAGCAGTTCTTC. This encodes CASSPGSRYNEQFF. This chain links TRBV27 with TRBJ2-1; no definite D call. Germline V lookup: CDR1 MNHEY, CDR2 SMNVEV (reference sequence). This CDR3 contains 14 residues. V gave up 6 bases and J gave up 4 bases, with 13 bases separating them.

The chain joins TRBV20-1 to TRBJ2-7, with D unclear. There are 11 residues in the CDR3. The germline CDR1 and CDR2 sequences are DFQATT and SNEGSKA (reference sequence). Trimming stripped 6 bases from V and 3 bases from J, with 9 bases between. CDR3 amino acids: CSAGLVYEQYF. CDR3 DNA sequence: TGCAGTGCCGGTCTAGTCTACGAGCAGTACTTC.

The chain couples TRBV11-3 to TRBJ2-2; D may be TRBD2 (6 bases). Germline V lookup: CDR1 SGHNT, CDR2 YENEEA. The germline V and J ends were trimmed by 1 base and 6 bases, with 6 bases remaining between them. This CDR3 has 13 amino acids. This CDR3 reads CASSLAGAGELFF. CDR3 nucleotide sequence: TGTGCCAGCAGCTTAGCGGGAGCCGGGGAGCTGTTTTTT.

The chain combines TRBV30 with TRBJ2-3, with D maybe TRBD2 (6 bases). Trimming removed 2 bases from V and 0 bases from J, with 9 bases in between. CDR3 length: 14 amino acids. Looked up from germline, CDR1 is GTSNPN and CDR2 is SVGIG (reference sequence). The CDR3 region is CAWSPGTSTDTQYF. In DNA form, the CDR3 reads TGTGCCTGGAGTCCCGGGACTAGCACAGATACGCAGTATTTT.

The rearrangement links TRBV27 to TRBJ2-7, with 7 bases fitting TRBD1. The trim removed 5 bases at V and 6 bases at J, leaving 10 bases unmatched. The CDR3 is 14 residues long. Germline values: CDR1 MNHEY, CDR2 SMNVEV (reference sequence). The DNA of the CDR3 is TGTGCCAGCAGTGCAGACAGGGTACCCTTCGAGCAGTACTTC. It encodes CASSADRVPFEQYF.

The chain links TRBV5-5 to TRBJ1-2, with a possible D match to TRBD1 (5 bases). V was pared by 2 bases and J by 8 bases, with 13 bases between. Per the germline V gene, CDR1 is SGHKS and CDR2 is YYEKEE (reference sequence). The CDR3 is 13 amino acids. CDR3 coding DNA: TGTGCCAGCAGCTTCGGGACCCAACGAGGCTACACCTTC. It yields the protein CASSFGTQRGYTF.

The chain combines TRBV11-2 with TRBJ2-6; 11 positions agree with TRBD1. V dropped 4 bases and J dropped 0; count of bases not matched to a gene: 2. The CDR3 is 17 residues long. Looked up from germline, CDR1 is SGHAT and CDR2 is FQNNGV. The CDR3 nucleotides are TGTGCCAGCAGCTCGGGACAGGGGGACTCTGGGGCCAACGTCCTGACTTTC. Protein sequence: CASSSGQGDSGANVLTF.

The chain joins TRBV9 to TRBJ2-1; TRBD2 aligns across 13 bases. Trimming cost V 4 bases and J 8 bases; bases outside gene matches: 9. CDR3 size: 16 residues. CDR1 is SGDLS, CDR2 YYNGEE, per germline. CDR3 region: CASSIWTSGSWDEQFF. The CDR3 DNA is TGTGCCAGCAGCATTTGGACTAGCGGGAGTTGGGATGAGCAGTTCTTC.

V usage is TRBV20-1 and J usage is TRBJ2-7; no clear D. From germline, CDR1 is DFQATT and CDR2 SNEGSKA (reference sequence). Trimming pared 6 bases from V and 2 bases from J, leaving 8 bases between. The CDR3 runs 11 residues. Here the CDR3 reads CSAPETYEQYF. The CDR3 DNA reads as TGCAGTGCGCCAGAAACCTACGAGCAGTACTTC.

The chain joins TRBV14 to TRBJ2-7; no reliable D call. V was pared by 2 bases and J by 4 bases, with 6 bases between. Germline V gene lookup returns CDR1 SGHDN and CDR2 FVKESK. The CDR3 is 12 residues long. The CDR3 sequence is CASSQLGYEQYF. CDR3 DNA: TGTGCCAGCAGCCAACTAGGGTACGAGCAGTACTTC.

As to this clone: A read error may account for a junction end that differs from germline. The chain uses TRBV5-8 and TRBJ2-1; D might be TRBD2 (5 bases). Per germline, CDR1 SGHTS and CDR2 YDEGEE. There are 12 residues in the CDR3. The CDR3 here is CASCLGGNEQFF. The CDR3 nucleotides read TGTGCCAGCTGCTTAGGAGGCAATGAGCAGTTCTTC. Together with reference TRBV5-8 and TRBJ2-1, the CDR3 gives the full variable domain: EAGVTQSPTHLIKTRGQQATLRCSPISGHTSVYWYQQALGLGLQFLLWYDEGEERNRGNFPPRFSGRQFPNYSSELNVNALELEDSALYLCASCLGGNEQFFGPGTRLTVL.

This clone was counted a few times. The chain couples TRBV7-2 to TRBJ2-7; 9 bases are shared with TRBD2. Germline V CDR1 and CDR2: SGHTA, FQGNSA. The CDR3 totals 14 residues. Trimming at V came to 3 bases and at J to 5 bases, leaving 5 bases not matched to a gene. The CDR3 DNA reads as TGTGCCAGCAGCTTCGGCGGGAGGGTTCACGAGCAGTACTTC. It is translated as CASSFGGRVHEQYF.

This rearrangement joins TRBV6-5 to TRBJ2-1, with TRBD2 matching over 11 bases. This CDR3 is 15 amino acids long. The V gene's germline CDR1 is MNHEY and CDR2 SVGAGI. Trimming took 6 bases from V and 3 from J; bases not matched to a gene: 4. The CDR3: CASSQTSGSYNEQFF. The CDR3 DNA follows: TGTGCCAGCAGCCAAACTAGCGGGAGCTACAATGAGCAGTTCTTC.

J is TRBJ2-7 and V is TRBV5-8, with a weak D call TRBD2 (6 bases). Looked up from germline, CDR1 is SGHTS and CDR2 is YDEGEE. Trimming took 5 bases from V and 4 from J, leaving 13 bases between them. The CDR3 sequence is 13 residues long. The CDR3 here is CASRSRREYEQYF. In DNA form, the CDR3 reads TGTGCCAGCAGATCCAGGCGGGAATACGAGCAGTACTTC.

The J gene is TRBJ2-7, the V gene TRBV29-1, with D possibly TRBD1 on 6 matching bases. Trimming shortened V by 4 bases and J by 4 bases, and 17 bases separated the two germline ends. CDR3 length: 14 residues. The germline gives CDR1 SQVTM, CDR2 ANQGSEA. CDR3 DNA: TGCAGCGTTGTCGAGGCAGGGGCTTCATACGAGCAGTACTTC. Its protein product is CSVVEAGASYEQYF.

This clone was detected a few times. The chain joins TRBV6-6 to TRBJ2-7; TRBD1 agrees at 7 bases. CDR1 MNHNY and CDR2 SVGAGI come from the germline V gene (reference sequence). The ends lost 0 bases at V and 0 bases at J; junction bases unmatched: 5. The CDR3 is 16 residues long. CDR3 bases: TGTGCCAGCAGTTACTCGGCAGGGGACAGCTCCTACGAGCAGTACTTC. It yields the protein CASSYSAGDSSYEQYF.

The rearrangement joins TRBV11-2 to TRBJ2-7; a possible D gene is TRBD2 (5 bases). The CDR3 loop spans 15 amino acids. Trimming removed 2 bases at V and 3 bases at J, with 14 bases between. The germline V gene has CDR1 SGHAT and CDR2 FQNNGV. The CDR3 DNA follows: TGTGCCAGCAGCTTATTAGCGCAGAAGGGCTACGAGCAGTACTTC. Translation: CASSLLAQKGYEQYF.